This T cell receptor (beta chain) was profiled in a study of T cells in Graves' hyperthyroidism and ophthalmopathy. As for the study in general: Blood was drawn when the patient was first diagnosed and still untreated.

Amplification targeted TCR beta CDR3 regions from RNA transcripts. First-round RT-PCR targeting the TCR CDR3 was performed with the HTBI primer set. TCRdb fed the multiplex PCR reads into MiXCR, producing one record per CDR3 protein. The sample contains approximately 870,000 distinct CDR3 sequences, 38% of which appear only once. Uncontrolled infection, other autoimmune disease, pregnancy or lactation excluded patients. This clonotype has only a few counts. The antigen remains undetermined. A junction end diverges from the germline sequence, so it may reflect a read error. The CDR3 consists of 11 residues. Study-wide points: Blood also held most thyroid clonotypes expanded beyond 0.001.

The chain is built from TRBV12-3 or TRBV12-4 and TRBJ1-1; D is undetermined. Sequencing was done on a sample of blood. This TCR was sampled from a man aged 18 to 29 with Graves' hyperthyroidism. The CDR3 DNA reads as TGTGCCGGCAGCCGGAACACTGAAGCTTTCTTT. The encoded protein is CAGSRNTEAFF.